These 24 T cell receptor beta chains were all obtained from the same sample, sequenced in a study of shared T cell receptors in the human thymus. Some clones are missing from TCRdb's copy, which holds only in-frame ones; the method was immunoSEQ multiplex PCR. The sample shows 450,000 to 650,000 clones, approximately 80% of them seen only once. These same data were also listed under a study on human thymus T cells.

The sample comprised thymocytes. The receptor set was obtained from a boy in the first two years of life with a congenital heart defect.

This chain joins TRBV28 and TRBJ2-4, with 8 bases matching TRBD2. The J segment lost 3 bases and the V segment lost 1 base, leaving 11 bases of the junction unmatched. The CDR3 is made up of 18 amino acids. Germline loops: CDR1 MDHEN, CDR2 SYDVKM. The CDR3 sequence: CASSLFWREDLVKNIQYF. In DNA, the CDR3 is TGTGCCAGCAGTTTATTTTGGCGGGAGGACCTGGTCAAAAACATTCAGTACTTC.

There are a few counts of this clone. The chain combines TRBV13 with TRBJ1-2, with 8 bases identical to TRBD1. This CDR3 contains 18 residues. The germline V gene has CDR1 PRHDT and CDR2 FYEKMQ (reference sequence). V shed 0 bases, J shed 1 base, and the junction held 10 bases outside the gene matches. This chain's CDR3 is CASSLGAGGPSFNYGYTF. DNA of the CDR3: TGTGCCAGCAGCTTAGGTGCAGGGGGCCCGTCGTTTAACTATGGCTACACCTTC.

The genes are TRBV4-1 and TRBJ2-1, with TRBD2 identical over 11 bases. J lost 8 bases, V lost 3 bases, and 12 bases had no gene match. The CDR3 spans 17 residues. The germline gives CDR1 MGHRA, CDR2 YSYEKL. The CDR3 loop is CASSHALSGRVWDEQFF. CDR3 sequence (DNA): TGCGCCAGCAGCCATGCACTTAGCGGGAGGGTCTGGGATGAGCAGTTCTTC.

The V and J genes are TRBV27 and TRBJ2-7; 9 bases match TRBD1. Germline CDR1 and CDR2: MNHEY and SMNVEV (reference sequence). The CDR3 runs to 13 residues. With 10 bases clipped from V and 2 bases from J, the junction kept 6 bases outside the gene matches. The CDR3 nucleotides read TGTGCCATCCGGGACAGGGCTCCCTACGAGCAGTACTTC. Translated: CAIRDRAPYEQYF.

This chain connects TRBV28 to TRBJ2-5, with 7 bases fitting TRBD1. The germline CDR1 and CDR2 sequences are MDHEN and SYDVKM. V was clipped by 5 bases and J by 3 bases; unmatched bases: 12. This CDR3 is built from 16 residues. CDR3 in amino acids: CASSLTGARNKETQYF. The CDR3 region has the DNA TGTGCCAGCAGTCTTACAGGGGCCCGAAATAAAGAGACCCAGTACTTC.

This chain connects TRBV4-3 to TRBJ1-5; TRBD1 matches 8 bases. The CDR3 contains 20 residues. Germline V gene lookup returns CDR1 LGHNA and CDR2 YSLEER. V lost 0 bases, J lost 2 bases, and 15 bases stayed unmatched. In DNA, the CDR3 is TGCGCCAGCAGCCAAGATCATGGCAGGGGGCCCCTGGTGGGCAATCAGCCCCAGCATTTT. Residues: CASSQDHGRGPLVGNQPQHF.

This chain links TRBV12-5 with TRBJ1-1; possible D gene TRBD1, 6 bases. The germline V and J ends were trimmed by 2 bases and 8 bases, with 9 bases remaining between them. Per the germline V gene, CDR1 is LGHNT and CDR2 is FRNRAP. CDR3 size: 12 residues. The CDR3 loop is CASGLNDREAFF. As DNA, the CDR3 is TGTGCTAGTGGTTTGAATGACAGGGAAGCTTTCTTT.

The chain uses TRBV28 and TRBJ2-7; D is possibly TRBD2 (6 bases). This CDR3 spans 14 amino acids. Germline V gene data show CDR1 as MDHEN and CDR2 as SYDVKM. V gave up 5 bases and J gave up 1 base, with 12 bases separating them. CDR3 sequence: CASSGPGLSYEQYF. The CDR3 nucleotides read TGTGCCAGCAGTGGGCCGGGACTTTCCTACGAGCAGTACTTC.

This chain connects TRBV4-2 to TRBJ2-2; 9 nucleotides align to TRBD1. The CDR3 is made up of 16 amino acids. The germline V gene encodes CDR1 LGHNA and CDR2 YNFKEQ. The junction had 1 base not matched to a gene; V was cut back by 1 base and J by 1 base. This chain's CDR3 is CASSQGQGENTGELFF. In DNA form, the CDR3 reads TGTGCCAGCAGCCAAGGACAGGGGGAGAACACCGGGGAGCTGTTTTTT.

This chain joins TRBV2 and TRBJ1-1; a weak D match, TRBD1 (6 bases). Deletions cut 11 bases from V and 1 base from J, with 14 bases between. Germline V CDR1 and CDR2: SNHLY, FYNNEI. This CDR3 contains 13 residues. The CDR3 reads CAGNRAANTEAFF. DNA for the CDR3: TGTGCCGGGAACAGGGCCGCGAACACTGAAGCTTTCTTT.

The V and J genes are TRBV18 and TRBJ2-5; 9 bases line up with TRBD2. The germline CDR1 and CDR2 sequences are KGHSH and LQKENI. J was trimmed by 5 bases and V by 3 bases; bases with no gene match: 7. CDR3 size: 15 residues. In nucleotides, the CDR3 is TGTGCCAGCTCACCCGCGGCTAGCGGGACGGAGACCCAGTACTTC. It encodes CASSPAASGTETQYF.

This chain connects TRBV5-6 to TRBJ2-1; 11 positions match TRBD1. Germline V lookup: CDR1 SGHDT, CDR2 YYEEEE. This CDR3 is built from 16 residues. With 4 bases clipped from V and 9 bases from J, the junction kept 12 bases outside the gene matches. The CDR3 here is CASSGEPGQGVSEQFF. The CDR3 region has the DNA TGTGCCAGCAGCGGGGAGCCGGGACAGGGGGTCAGTGAGCAGTTCTTC.

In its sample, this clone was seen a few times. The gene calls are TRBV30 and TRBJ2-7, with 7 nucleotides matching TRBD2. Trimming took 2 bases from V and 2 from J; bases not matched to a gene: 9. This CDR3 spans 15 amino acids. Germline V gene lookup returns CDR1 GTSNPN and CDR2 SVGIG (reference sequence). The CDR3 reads CAWSRNSGSTYEQYF. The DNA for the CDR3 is TGTGCCTGGAGTCGTAATAGCGGGTCGACCTACGAGCAGTACTTC.

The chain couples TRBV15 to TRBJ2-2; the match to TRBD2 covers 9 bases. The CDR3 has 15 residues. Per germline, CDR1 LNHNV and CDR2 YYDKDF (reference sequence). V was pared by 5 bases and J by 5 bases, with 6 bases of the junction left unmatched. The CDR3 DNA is TGTGCCACCAGCGTTGCGGGGGGGGGAACCGGGGAGCTGTTTTTT. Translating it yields CATSVAGGGTGELFF.

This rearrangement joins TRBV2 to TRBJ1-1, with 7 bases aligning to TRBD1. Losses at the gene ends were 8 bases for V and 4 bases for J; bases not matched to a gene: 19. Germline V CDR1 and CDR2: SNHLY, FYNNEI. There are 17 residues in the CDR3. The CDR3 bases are TGTGCCAGCGGAAGCTTCGGACAGGTCTCACGAAGCACTGAAGCTTTCTTT. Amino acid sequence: CASGSFGQVSRSTEAFF.

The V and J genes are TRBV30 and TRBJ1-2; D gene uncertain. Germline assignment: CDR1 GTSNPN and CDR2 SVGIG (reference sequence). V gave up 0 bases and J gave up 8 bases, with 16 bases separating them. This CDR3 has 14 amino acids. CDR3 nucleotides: TGTGCCTGGAGTGTACCGGGGAGTCCGGAGGGCTACACCTTC. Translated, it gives CAWSVPGSPEGYTF.

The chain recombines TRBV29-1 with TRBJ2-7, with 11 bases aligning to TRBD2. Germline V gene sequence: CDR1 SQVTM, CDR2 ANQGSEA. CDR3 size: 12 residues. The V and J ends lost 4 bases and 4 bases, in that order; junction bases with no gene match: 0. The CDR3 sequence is CSVGLAGYEQYF. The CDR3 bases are TGCAGCGTTGGACTAGCGGGGTACGAGCAGTACTTC.

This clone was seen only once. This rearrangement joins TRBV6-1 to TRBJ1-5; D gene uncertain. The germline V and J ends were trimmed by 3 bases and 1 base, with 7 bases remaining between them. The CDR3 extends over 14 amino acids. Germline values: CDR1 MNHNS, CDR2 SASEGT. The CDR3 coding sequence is TGTGCCAGCAGTGATGAGGTGAGCAATCAGCCCCAGCATTTT. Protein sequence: CASSDEVSNQPQHF.

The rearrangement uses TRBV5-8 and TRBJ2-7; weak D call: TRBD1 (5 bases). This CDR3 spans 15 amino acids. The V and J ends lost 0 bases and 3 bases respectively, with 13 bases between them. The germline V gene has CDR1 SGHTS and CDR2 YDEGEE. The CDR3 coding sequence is TGTGCCAGCAGCTTGGTGAAGGGGCCCCACTACGAGCAGTACTTC. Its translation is CASSLVKGPHYEQYF.

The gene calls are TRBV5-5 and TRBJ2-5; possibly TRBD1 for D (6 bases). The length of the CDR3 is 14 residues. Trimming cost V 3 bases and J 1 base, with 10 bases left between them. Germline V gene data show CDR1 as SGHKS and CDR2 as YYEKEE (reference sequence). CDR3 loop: CASSWGTSQETQYF. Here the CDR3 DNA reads TGTGCCAGCAGCTGGGGGACAAGCCAAGAGACCCAGTACTTC. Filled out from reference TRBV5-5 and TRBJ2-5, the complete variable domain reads DAGVTQSPTHLIKTRGQQVTLRCSPISGHKSVSWYQQVLGQGPQFIFQYYEKEERGRGNFPDRFSARQFPNYSSELNVNALLLGDSALYLCASSWGTSQETQYFGPGTRLLVL.

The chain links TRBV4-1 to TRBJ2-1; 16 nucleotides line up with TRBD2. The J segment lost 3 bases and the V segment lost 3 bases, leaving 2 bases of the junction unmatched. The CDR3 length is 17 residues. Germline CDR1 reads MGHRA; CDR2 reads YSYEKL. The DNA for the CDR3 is TGCGCCAGCAGCCACGGGACTAGCGGGAGGGTCTACAATGAGCAGTTCTTC. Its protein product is CASSHGTSGRVYNEQFF.

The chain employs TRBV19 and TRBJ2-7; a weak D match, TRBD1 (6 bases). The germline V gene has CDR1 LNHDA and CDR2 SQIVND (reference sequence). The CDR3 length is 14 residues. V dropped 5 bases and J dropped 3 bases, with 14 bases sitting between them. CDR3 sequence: CASSLQGSHYEQYF. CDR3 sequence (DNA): TGTGCCAGTAGTCTCCAGGGGTCCCACTACGAGCAGTACTTC.

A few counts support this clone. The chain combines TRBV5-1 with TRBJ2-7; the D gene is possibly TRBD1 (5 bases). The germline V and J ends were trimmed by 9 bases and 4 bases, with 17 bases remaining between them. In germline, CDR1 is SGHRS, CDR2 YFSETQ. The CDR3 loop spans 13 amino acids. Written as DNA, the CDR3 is TGCGCCACCCGGCCGGACACAGAATACGAGCAGTACTTC. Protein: CATRPDTEYEQYF.

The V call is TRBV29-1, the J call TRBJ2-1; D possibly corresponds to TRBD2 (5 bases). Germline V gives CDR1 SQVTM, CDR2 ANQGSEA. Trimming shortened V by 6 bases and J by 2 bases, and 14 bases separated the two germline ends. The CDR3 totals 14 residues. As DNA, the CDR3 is TGCAGCGTGCCATTTGGAGGAACCTACAATGAGCAGTTCTTC. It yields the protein CSVPFGGTYNEQFF.